These 15 T cell receptor beta chains were sequenced from one sample in a study of OX40 agonist ivuxolimab in advanced cancers. Sequencing was performed with immunoSEQ multiplex PCR; in TCRdb, only in-frame clones are kept and a portion is missing. The table has some 130,000 clones, roughly 91% seen once. The material sequenced was CD4+ or CD8+ T cells sorted from blood, taken in a trial of the OX40 agonist ivuxolimab. The receptors were sampled from an adult with an advanced solid tumor such as melanoma, head and neck, liver or kidney cancer.

J is TRBJ1-1 and V is TRBV11-2, with D unclear. V was shortened by 5 bases and J by 0 bases, with 13 bases between the two germline ends. Germline CDR1 reads SGHAT; CDR2 reads FQNNGV. The CDR3 spans 15 residues. The CDR3 bases are TGTGCCAGCAGCAACCGGCGGAGCATGAACACTGAAGCTTTCTTT. Protein product: CASSNRRSMNTEAFF.

In its sample, this clone was seen a few times. The chain links TRBV30 to TRBJ1-5; TRBD1 might be the D (5 bases). Germline lookup yields CDR1 GTSNPN and CDR2 SVGIG (reference sequence). The CDR3 has 13 residues. V shed 1 base and J shed 2 bases, with 6 bases lying between them. CDR3 coding DNA: TGTGCCTGGAGTGGGGGGGGCAATCAGCCCCAGCATTTT. This sequence encodes CAWSGGGNQPQHF. The entire variable domain, with the rest obtained from reference TRBV30 and TRBJ1-5, is as follows: SQTIHQWPATLVQPVGSPLSLECTVEGTSNPNLYWYRQAAGRGLQLLFYSVGIGQISSEVPQNLSASRPQDRQFILSSKKLLLSDSGFYLCAWSGGGNQPQHFGDGTRLSIL.

The rearrangement links TRBV6-5 to TRBJ2-2; the D is unclear. CDR3 length: 11 residues. Trimming shortened V by 3 bases and J by 7 bases, and 3 bases separated the two germline ends. Germline-derived CDR1 and CDR2 are MNHEY and SVGAGI. The CDR3 protein is CASSYYGELFF. CDR3 nucleotide sequence: TGTGCCAGCAGTTATTACGGGGAGCTGTTTTTT.

This chain connects TRBV2 to TRBJ1-5; perhaps TRBD1 as D (5 bases). The CDR3 totals 17 residues. Germline values: CDR1 SNHLY, CDR2 FYNNEI. Between the trimmed V and J ends, which lost 7 bases and 4 bases, there was a span of 23 bases. DNA of the CDR3: TGTGCCAGCAAGTTCAGGGAGGGTAGTATGGGGAATCAGCCCCAGCATTTT. It is translated as CASKFREGSMGNQPQHF.

This rearrangement joins TRBV27 to TRBJ2-7; D is possibly TRBD1 or TRBD2 (5 bases each). CDR1 is MNHEY, CDR2 SMNVEV, per germline (reference sequence). This CDR3 contains 14 residues. Trimming pared 5 bases from V and 5 bases from J, leaving 16 bases between. The CDR3 DNA reads TGTGCCAGCAGTACCCCGGGGCTAGCTCACGAGCAGTACTTC. It is translated as CASSTPGLAHEQYF.

The chain couples TRBV4-3 to TRBJ2-1, with a tentative D call TRBD1 (6 bases). Trimming took off 0 bases at V and 11 bases at J, with 14 bases between the two ends. Germline CDR1 and CDR2: LGHNA and YSLEER. This CDR3 has 14 amino acids. CDR3: CASSQDPGQTKQFF. The CDR3 region has the DNA TGCGCCAGCAGCCAAGATCCCGGACAGACCAAGCAGTTCTTC.

V and J are TRBV5-1 and TRBJ2-7, with D perhaps matching TRBD2 (5 bases). This CDR3 is 13 amino acids long. Deletions cut 4 bases from V and 0 bases from J, with 8 bases between. Germline V CDR1 and CDR2: SGHRS, YFSETQ. The CDR3 loop reads CASSPGSSYEQYF. CDR3 bases: TGCGCCAGCAGCCCGGGGTCCTCCTACGAGCAGTACTTC.

The V and J genes are TRBV5-6 and TRBJ2-2, with a possible D match to TRBD2 (7 bases). V shed 4 bases and J shed 6 bases, with 22 bases lying between them. Germline assignment: CDR1 SGHDT and CDR2 YYEEEE. The CDR3 has 17 amino acids. The CDR3, as DNA: TGTGCCAGCAGCCCCAGACTAGCTGGGGGGCTGGCCGGGGAGCTGTTTTTT. This sequence encodes CASSPRLAGGLAGELFF.

The CDR3 DNA reads TGTGCCAGCCGGTGGGAGAACAATGAGCAGTTCTTC. Its protein product is CASRWENNEQFF. The chain is built from TRBV2 and TRBJ2-1; a weak D match, TRBD2 (5 bases). CDR1 is SNHLY and CDR2 is FYNNEI in the germline V gene. The ends were cut back, 8 bases at V and 5 bases at J, with 10 bases in the middle. CDR3 length: 12 residues.

The chain recombines TRBV9 with TRBJ2-3; the D is unclear. This CDR3 has 12 residues. CDR1 is SGDLS, CDR2 YYNGEE, per germline. The V and J ends lost 4 bases and 6 bases respectively, with 9 bases between them. The CDR3 sequence is CASSPSADTQYF. CDR3 coding DNA: TGTGCCAGCAGCCCTTCTGCGGATACGCAGTATTTT.

CDR3 residues: CASSFGQSGEQYF. The CDR3 DNA reads as TGTGCCAGCAGCTTTGGGCAATCAGGCGAGCAGTACTTC. The J gene is TRBJ2-7, the V gene TRBV5-4; D is unresolved. From germline, CDR1 is SGHNT and CDR2 YYREEE (reference sequence). The CDR3 length is 13 residues. Trimming shortened V by 2 bases and J by 6 bases, and 12 bases separated the two germline ends.

The chain is built from TRBV27 and TRBJ1-6; D is perhaps TRBD1 (5 bases). Per the germline V gene, CDR1 is MNHEY and CDR2 is SMNVEV (reference sequence). The ends were cut back, 6 bases at V and 3 bases at J, with 12 bases in the middle. This CDR3 has 15 residues. The CDR3 coding sequence is TGTGCCAGCAGGCCTGAGGGGATCTATAATTCACCCCTCCACTTT. This translates into CASRPEGIYNSPLHF.

In this sample, this clone turned up many times. The chain has TRBV28 and TRBJ2-7; D call uncertain. Deletions cut 3 bases from V and 4 bases from J, with 10 bases between. The germline V gene has CDR1 MDHEN and CDR2 SYDVKM. The CDR3 is made up of 13 amino acids. CDR3 DNA: TGTGCCAGCAGTTTGAGCCCCAAGTACGAGCAGTACTTC. As protein: CASSLSPKYEQYF.

CDR3 nucleotide sequence: TGTGCTGCTGGGGGGCCGGTAGGCGCCGGGGAGCTGTTTTTT. It is translated as CAAGGPVGAGELFF. The rearrangement links TRBV6-6 to TRBJ2-2, with D perhaps TRBD1 or TRBD2 (6 bases each). Per germline, CDR1 MNHNY and CDR2 SVGAGI (reference sequence). This CDR3 region has 14 residues.

The J gene is TRBJ2-7, the V gene TRBV19; TRBD1 agrees at 10 bases. The germline V gene encodes CDR1 LNHDA and CDR2 SQIVND (reference sequence). V shed 3 bases and J 0 bases; nucleotides not matched to a gene: 5. CDR3 length equals 16 residues. CDR3 bases: TGTGCCAGTAGTATCGGACAGGGGGTAGGCTCCTACGAGCAGTACTTC. Its translation is CASSIGQGVGSYEQYF.